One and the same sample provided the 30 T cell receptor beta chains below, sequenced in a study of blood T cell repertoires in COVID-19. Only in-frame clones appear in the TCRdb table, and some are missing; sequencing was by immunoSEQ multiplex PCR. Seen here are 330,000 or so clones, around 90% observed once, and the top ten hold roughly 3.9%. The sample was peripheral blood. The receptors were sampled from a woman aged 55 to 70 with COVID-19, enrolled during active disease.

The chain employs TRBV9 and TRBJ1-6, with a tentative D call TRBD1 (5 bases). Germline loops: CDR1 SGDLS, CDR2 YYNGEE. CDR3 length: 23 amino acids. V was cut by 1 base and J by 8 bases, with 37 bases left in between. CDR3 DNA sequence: TGTGCCAGCAGCGTATCGTATCCTCCGAGGTCGGGAGCCCGGGGGGTCCTCTATTCACCCCTCCACTTT. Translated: CASSVSYPPRSGARGVLYSPLHF.

The CDR3 loop reads CASTFSSTGATISGNTIYF. CDR3 nucleotides: TGTGCCAGTACCTTTTCGTCTACAGGAGCCACCATTTCTGGAAACACCATATATTTT. V usage is TRBV19 and J usage is TRBJ1-3; D is perhaps TRBD1 (5 bases). This CDR3 is 19 amino acids long. Trimming stripped 7 bases from V and 1 base from J, with 26 bases between. The germline V gene encodes CDR1 LNHDA and CDR2 SQIVND (reference sequence).

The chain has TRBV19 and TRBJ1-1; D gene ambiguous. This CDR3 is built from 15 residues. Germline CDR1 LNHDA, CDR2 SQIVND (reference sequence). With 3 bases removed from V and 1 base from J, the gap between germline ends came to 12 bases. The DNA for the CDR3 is TGTGCCAGTAGTATCAACCGGGTTGGGAACACTGAAGCTTTCTTT. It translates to CASSINRVGNTEAFF.

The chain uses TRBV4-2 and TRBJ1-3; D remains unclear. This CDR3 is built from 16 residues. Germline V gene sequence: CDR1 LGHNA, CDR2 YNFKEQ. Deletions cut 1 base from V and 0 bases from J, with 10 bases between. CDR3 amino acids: CASSQVGWSSGNTIYF. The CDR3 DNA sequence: TGTGCCAGCAGCCAAGTTGGGTGGAGCTCTGGAAACACCATATATTTT.

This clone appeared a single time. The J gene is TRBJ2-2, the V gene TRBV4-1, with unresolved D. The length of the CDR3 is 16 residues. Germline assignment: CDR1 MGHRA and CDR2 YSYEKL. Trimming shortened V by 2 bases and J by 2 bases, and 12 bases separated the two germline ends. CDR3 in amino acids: CASSQSGSPNTGELFF. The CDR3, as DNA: TGCGCCAGCAGCCAATCCGGGTCACCTAACACCGGGGAGCTGTTTTTT.

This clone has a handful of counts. The DNA of the CDR3 is TGTGCCAGCAGATTCCGGGACAGGGGGAGCTATGGCTACACCTTC. Residues: CASRFRDRGSYGYTF. The chain recombines TRBV6-5 with TRBJ1-2, with 11 bases identical to TRBD1. Germline loops: CDR1 MNHEY, CDR2 SVGAGI. V gave up 6 bases and J gave up 4 bases; unmatched junction bases: 7. The CDR3 is 15 residues long.

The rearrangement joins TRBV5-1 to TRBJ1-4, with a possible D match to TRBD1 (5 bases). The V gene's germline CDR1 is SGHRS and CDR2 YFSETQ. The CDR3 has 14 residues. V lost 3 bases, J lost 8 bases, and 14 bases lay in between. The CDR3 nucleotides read TGCGCCAGCAGCTCCGGGACTCTATCGGAAAAACTGTTTTTT. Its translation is CASSSGTLSEKLFF.

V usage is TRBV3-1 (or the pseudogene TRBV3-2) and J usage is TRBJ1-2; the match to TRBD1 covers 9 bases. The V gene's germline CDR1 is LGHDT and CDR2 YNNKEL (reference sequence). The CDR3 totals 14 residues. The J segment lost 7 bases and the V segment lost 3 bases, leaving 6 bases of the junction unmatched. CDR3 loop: CASSQTGTGSGYTF. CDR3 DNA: TGTGCCAGCAGCCAGACCGGGACAGGGTCTGGCTACACCTTC.

The CDR3, as DNA: TGTGCCAGCAGTAGTGGACAGGGGGATGGGGAAAAACTGTTTTTT. Translation: CASSSGQGDGEKLFF. The V and J genes are TRBV6-5 and TRBJ1-4; 10 bases fit TRBD1. V dropped 5 bases and J dropped 8; count of bases not matched to a gene: 8. The CDR3 loop spans 15 amino acids. Germline loops: CDR1 MNHEY, CDR2 SVGAGI.

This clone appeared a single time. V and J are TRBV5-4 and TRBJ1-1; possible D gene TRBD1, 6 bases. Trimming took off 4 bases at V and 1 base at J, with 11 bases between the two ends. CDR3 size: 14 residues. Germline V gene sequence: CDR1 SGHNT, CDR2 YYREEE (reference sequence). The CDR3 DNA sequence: TGTGCCAGCAGCAAACAGGGCCAGAACACTGAAGCTTTCTTT. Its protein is CASSKQGQNTEAFF.

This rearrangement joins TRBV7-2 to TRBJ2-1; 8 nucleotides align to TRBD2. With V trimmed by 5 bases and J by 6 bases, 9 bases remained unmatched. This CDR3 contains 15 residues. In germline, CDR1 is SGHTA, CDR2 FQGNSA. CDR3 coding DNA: TGTGCCAGCAGCACGGGGACTAGTTGGGGCAATGAGCAGTTCTTC. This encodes CASSTGTSWGNEQFF. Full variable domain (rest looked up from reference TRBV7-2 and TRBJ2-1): GAGVSQSPSNKVTEKGKDVELRCDPISGHTALYWYRQSLGQGLEFLIYFQGNSAPDKSGLPSDRFSAERTGGSVSTLTIQRTQQEDSAVYLCASSTGTSWGNEQFFGPGTRLTVL.

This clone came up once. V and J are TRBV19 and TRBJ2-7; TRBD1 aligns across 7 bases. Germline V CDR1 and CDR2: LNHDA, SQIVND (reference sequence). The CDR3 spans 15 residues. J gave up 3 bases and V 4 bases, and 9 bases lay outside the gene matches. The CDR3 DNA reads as TGTGCCAGTAGTACCGCGACGGGACAGTTCTACGAGCAGTACTTC. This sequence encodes CASSTATGQFYEQYF.

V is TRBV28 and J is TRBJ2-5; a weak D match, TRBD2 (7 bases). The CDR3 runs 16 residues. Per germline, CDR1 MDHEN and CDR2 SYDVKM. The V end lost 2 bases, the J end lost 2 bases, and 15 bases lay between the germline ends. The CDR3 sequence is CASSLGRGAGQETQYF. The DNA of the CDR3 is TGTGCCAGCAGTTTAGGCCGGGGGGCGGGACAAGAGACCCAGTACTTC.

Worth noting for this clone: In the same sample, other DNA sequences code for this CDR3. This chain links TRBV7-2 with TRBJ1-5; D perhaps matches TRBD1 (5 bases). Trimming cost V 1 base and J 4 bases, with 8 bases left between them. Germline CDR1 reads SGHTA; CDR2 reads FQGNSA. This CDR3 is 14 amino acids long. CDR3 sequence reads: CASSLERGNQPQHF. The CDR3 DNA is TGTGCCAGCAGCTTAGAGCGGGGGAATCAGCCCCAGCATTTT.

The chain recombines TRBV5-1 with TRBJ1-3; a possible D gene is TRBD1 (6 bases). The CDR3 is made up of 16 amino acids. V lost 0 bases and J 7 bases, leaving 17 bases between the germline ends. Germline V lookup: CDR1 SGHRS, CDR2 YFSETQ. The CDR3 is CASSLDGETGRNTIYF. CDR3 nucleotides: TGCGCCAGCAGCTTGGATGGCGAGACAGGTCGTAACACCATATATTTT. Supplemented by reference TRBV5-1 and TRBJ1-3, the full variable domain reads KAGVTQTPRYLIKTRGQQVTLSCSPISGHRSVSWYQQTPGQGLQFLFEYFSETQRNKGNFPGRFSGRQFSNSRSEMNVSTLELGDSALYLCASSLDGETGRNTIYFGEGSWLTVV.

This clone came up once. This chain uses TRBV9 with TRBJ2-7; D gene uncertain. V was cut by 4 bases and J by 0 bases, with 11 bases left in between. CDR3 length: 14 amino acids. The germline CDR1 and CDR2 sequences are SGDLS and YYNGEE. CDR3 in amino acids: CASSPSDFSYEQYF. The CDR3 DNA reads TGTGCCAGCAGCCCATCCGACTTCTCCTACGAGCAGTACTTC.

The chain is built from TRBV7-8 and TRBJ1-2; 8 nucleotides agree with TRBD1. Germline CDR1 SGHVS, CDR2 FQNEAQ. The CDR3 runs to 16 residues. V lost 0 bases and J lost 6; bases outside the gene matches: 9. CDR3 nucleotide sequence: TGTGCCAGCAGCTTAGCGGAAAGTCCAGGGGGCAATGGCTACACCTTC. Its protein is CASSLAESPGGNGYTF.

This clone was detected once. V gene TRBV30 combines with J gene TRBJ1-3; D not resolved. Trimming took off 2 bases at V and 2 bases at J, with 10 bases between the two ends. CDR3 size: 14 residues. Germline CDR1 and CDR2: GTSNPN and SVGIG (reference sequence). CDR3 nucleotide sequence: TGTGCCTGGAGTCTACGAGGCCCTGGAAACACCATATATTTT. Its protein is CAWSLRGPGNTIYF.

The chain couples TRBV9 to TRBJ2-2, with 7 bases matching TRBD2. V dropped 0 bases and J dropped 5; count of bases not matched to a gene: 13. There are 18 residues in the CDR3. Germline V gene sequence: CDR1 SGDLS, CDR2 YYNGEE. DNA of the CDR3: TGTGCCAGCAGCGTAGATCCGACTAGCATTTTAAAGACCGGGGAGCTGTTTTTT. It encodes CASSVDPTSILKTGELFF.

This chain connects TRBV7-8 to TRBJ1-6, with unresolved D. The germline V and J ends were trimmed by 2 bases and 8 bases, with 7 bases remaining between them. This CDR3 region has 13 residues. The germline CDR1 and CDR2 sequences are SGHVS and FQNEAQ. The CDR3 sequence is CASSLSGDSPLHF. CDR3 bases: TGTGCCAGCAGCTTAAGCGGCGATTCACCCCTCCACTTT. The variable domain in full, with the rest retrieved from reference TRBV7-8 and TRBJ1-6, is GAGVSQSPRYKVAKRGQDVALRCDPISGHVSLFWYQQALGQGPEFLTYFQNEAQLDKSGLPSDRFFAERPEGSVSTLKIQRTQQEDSAVYLCASSLSGDSPLHFGNGTRLTVT.

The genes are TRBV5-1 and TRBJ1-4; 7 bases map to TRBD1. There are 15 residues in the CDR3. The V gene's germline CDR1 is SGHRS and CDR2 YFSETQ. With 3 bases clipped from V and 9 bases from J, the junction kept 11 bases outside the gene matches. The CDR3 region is CASSSEGALMKKLFF. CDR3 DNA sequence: TGCGCCAGCAGCTCGGAGGGGGCGTTAATGAAAAAACTGTTTTTT.

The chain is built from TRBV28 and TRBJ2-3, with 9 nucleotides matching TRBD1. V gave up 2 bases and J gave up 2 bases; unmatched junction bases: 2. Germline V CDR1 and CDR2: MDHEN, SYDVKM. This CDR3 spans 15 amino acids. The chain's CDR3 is CASSLGTGPTDTQYF. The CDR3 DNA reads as TGTGCCAGCAGTTTAGGGACAGGGCCCACAGATACGCAGTATTTT.

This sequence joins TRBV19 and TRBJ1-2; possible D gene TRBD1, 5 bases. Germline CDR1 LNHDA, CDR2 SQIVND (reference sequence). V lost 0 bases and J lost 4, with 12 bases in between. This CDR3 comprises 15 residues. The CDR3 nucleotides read TGTGCCAGTAGTATAGAAAAAACAGGTAGCTATGGCTACACCTTC. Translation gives CASSIEKTGSYGYTF.

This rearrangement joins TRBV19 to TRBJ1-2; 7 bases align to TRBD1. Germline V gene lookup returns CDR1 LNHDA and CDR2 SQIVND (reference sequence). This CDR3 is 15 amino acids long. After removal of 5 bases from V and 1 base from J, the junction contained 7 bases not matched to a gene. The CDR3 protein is CASSARRDSNYGYTF. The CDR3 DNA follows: TGTGCCAGTAGTGCCCGCCGGGACAGTAACTATGGCTACACCTTC.

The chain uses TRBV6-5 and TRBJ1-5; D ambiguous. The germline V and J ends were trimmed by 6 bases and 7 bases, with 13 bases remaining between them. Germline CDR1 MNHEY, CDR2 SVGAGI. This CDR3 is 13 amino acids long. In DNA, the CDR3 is TGTGCCAGCAGATCGGGGATGAGGCAGCCCCAGCATTTT. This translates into CASRSGMRQPQHF.

The CDR3 reads CASSFYGAGGVETQYF. The CDR3 DNA sequence: TGTGCCAGCAGTTTTTATGGAGCGGGGGGGGTCGAGACCCAGTACTTC. The chain has TRBV28 and TRBJ2-5; 10 bases map to TRBD2. CDR3 size: 16 residues. Germline assignment: CDR1 MDHEN and CDR2 SYDVKM. With 3 bases clipped from V and 5 bases from J, the junction kept 9 bases outside the gene matches.

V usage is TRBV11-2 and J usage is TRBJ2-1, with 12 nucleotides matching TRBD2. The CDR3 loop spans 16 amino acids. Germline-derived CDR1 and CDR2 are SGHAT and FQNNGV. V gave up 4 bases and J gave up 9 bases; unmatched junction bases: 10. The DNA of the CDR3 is TGTGCCAGCAGCTCAGGACTAGCGGGGCCTTCCGGTGAGCAGTTCTTC. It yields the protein CASSSGLAGPSGEQFF.

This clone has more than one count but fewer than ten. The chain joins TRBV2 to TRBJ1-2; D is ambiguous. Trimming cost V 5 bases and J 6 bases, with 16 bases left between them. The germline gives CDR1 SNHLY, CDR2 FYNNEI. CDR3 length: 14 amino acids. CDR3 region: CASSQRGGSDGYTF. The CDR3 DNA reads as TGTGCCAGCAGTCAACGGGGAGGATCGGATGGCTACACCTTC. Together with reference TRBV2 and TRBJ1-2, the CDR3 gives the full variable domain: EPEVTQTPSHQVTQMGQEVILRCVPISNHLYFYWYRQILGQKVEFLVSFYNNEISEKSEIFDDQFSVERPDGSNFTLKIRSTKLEDSAMYFCASSQRGGSDGYTFGSGTRLTVV.

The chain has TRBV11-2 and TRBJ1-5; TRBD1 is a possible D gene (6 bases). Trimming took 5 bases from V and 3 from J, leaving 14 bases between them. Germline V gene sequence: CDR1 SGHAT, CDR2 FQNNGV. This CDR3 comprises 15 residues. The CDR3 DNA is TGTGCCAGCAGCAAAAAACAGGGATTCAATCAGCCCCAGCATTTT. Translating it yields CASSKKQGFNQPQHF.

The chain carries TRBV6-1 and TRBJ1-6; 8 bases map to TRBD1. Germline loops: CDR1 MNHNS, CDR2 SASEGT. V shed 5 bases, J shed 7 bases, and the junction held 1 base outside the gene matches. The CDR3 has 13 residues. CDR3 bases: TGTGCCAGCAGTCGGACAGGGAATTCACCCCTCCACTTT. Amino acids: CASSRTGNSPLHF.